One sample yielded the 23 T cell receptor beta chains listed below, sequenced in a study of T cell repertoires in cytomegalovirus infection. Their antigen targets remain unknown. TCRdb re-derived calls from the reads in MiXCR, one entry per CDR3 protein. The sample records about 120,000 distinct CDR3 sequences, roughly a tenth being singletons. The sample was PBMCs, sequenced either directly or after in vitro stimulation (not recorded which). The receptors originated from a human donor in good health (CMV status not recorded). Some clones in this sample may be carry-over from other donors' samples.

The table lists this clonotype with many counts. This chain connects TRBV7-8 to TRBJ2-1; 14 bases agree with TRBD2. Germline CDR1 reads SGHVS; CDR2 reads FQNEAQ. This CDR3 contains 21 residues. The J segment lost 8 bases and the V segment lost 0 bases, leaving 18 bases of the junction unmatched. CDR3 protein: CASSLAPGLAGDTSTWDEQFF. The DNA of the CDR3 is TGTGCCAGCAGCTTAGCTCCGGGACTAGCGGGAGATACGTCGACGTGGGATGAGCAGTTCTTC.

This clonotype was counted a few times. CDR3 DNA sequence: TGTGCTAGTGGTTTGGTACGAGGGGACTCCAGGAACACCGGGGAGCTGTTTTTT. This encodes CASGLVRGDSRNTGELFF. V and J are TRBV12-5 and TRBJ2-2; tentative D call: TRBD2 (6 bases). Between the trimmed V and J ends, which lost 0 bases and 1 base, there was a span of 15 bases. The CDR3 is made up of 18 amino acids. Germline values: CDR1 LGHNT, CDR2 FRNRAP.

This clonotype has at least ten counts. The genes are TRBV24-1 and TRBJ2-5, with D possibly matching TRBD2 (5 bases). CDR3 length: 13 amino acids. V gave up 5 bases and J gave up 7 bases, with 13 bases separating them. Germline V gives CDR1 KGHDR, CDR2 SFDVKD. The CDR3: CATSGGARGTQYF. The CDR3, as DNA: TGTGCCACCAGTGGAGGTGCCCGGGGGACCCAGTACTTC.

This chain connects TRBV7-8 to TRBJ2-5; D gene uncertain. The CDR3 sequence is 15 residues long. Germline V gives CDR1 SGHVS, CDR2 FQNEAQ. V was cut by 7 bases and J by 3 bases, with 18 bases left in between. CDR3: CASKGAVPREETQYF. CDR3 nucleotide sequence: TGTGCCAGCAAAGGTGCGGTACCTAGGGAAGAGACCCAGTACTTC.

In its sample, this clonotype was seen many times. The chain recombines TRBV28 with TRBJ2-5; D is possibly TRBD1 (6 bases). The V end lost 6 bases, the J end lost 5 bases, and 13 bases lay between the germline ends. CDR3 length equals 13 residues. CDR1 is MDHEN, CDR2 SYDVKM, per germline. The CDR3 loop reads CASSPQGRETQYF. CDR3 coding DNA: TGTGCCAGCAGCCCACAGGGAAGGGAGACCCAGTACTTC.

The chain couples TRBV7-2 to TRBJ2-7; D not resolved. The V end was cut by 0 bases, the J end by 6 bases, with 12 bases between. The CDR3 length is 14 residues. Germline values: CDR1 SGHTA, CDR2 FQGNSA. The CDR3 loop is CASSLAGNPLEQYV. The CDR3 DNA is TGTGCCAGCAGCTTAGCGGGGAACCCTCTCGAGCAGTACGTC.

Many counts were recorded for this clonotype. The chain carries TRBV7-2 and TRBJ1-6; no firm D call. Trimming stripped 6 bases from V and 6 bases from J, with 18 bases between. CDR1 and CDR2 (germline): SGHTA, FQGNSA. This CDR3 comprises 16 residues. CDR3 loop: CASSPNRASPNSPLHF. CDR3 DNA sequence: TGTGCCAGCAGTCCAAATAGGGCCTCACCTAATTCACCCCTCCACTTT. The full variable domain, completed using reference TRBV7-2 and TRBJ1-6, is GAGVSQSPSNKVTEKGKDVELRCDPISGHTALYWYRQSLGQGLEFLIYFQGNSAPDKSGLPSDRFSAERTGGSVSTLTIQRTQQEDSAVYLCASSPNRASPNSPLHFGNGTRLTVT.

This clonotype was counted between two and nine times. The chain has TRBV6-5 and TRBJ2-1; the D gene is possibly TRBD2 (5 bases). The CDR3 runs 13 residues. CDR1 MNHEY and CDR2 SVGAGI come from the germline V gene. Trimming stripped 0 bases from V and 12 bases from J, with 12 bases between. The CDR3 sequence: CASSYSPGYPQFF. CDR3 bases: TGTGCCAGCAGTTACTCGCCGGGATATCCGCAGTTCTTC.

A few counts support this clonotype. The genes are TRBV7-9 and TRBJ1-2; weak D call: TRBD1 (5 bases). The CDR3 runs 13 residues. CDR1 and CDR2 from the germline V gene are SEHNR and FQNEAQ (reference sequence). The V gene lost 3 bases and the J gene lost 6 bases, with 11 bases spanning the gap. CDR3 in amino acids: CASSLSRVNGYTF. The CDR3 bases are TGTGCCAGCAGCTTGTCCAGGGTAAATGGCTACACCTTC.

The table lists this clonotype with many counts. V and J are TRBV27 and TRBJ2-3; 10 positions match TRBD2. The germline V gene encodes CDR1 MNHEY and CDR2 SMNVEV (reference sequence). The CDR3 totals 15 residues. V was clipped by 7 bases and J by 5 bases; unmatched bases: 9. Written as DNA, the CDR3 is TGTGCCAGCATTGCCCTAGCGGGAGTAGGAGATACGCAGTATTTT. Protein product: CASIALAGVGDTQYF.

The chain uses TRBV5-4 and TRBJ2-1; 11 bases match TRBD1. The V gene end was trimmed by 2 bases and the J gene end by 8 bases; junction bases not matched to a gene: 6. Per germline, CDR1 SGHNT and CDR2 YYREEE (reference sequence). This CDR3 spans 15 amino acids. The CDR3 sequence is CASSLGDRGIDEQFF. The CDR3, as DNA: TGTGCCAGCAGCTTAGGGGACAGGGGGATAGATGAGCAGTTCTTC. Drawing the rest from reference TRBV5-4 and TRBJ2-1, the complete variable domain is ETGVTQSPTHLIKTRGQQVTLRCSSQSGHNTVSWYQQALGQGPQFIFQYYREEENGRGNFPPRFSGLQFPNYSSELNVNALELDDSALYLCASSLGDRGIDEQFFGPGTRLTVL.

The table lists this clonotype with many counts. This chain links TRBV7-2 with TRBJ2-1; 10 bases agree with TRBD2. The V and J ends lost 1 base and 4 bases, in that order; junction bases with no gene match: 13. CDR3 length equals 19 residues. From germline, CDR1 is SGHTA and CDR2 FQGNSA. The CDR3 DNA sequence: TGTGCCAGCAGCTTAGGTTGGGAAACTAGCGGGACTTATTACAATGAGCAGTTCTTC. Translating it yields CASSLGWETSGTYYNEQFF.

The J gene is TRBJ2-1, the V gene TRBV12-3 or TRBV12-4; 7 nucleotides align to TRBD2. This CDR3 region has 19 residues. J gave up 3 bases and V 2 bases, and 16 bases lay outside the gene matches. The CDR3 loop is CASSLPSLREWLNYNEQFF. In DNA, the CDR3 is TGTGCCAGCAGTTTACCTTCGTTGCGGGAGTGGCTTAACTACAATGAGCAGTTCTTC.

This clonotype has ten or more counts. This chain joins TRBV7-9 and TRBJ2-7; D might be TRBD1 (6 bases). The CDR3 contains 16 residues. Looked up from germline, CDR1 is SEHNR and CDR2 is FQNEAQ (reference sequence). Trimming stripped 3 bases from V and 0 bases from J, with 15 bases between. The CDR3 nucleotides are TGTGCCAGCAGCTTTTTGGGGACACGGTACTCCTACGAGCAGTACTTC. It is translated as CASSFLGTRYSYEQYF.

This clonotype has a count of ten or more. The chain carries TRBV6-1 and TRBJ1-5, with 7 bases lining up with TRBD1. The CDR3 contains 17 residues. Germline values: CDR1 MNHNS, CDR2 SASEGT. The ends lost 4 bases at V and 0 bases at J; junction bases unmatched: 9. The CDR3 here is CASSGDSPRHSNQPQHF. The CDR3 DNA reads as TGTGCCAGCAGTGGGGACAGTCCCCGCCATAGCAATCAGCCCCAGCATTTT.

This sequence joins TRBV29-1 and TRBJ2-1; weak D call: TRBD2 (6 bases). Germline CDR1 reads SQVTM; CDR2 reads ANQGSEA. This CDR3 comprises 13 residues. Deletions cut 7 bases from V and 10 bases from J, with 20 bases between. The CDR3 is CSGSWDPRGEQFF. In DNA, the CDR3 is TGCAGCGGGAGTTGGGACCCCCGGGGGGAGCAGTTCTTC.

Ten or more counts support this clonotype. The chain is built from TRBV7-2 and TRBJ1-2; D gene unclear. CDR3 length: 14 residues. The V gene's germline CDR1 is SGHTA and CDR2 FQGNSA. V was pared by 0 bases and J by 2 bases, with 7 bases between. CDR3 in amino acids: CASSLAPTNYGYTF. The CDR3 region has the DNA TGTGCCAGCAGCTTAGCGCCGACGAACTATGGCTACACCTTC.

For the CDR3, the DNA is TGTGCCAGCAGGCCAGGGAGCGGGAACACTGAAGCTTTCTTT. This encodes CASRPGSGNTEAFF. The rearrangement uses TRBV27 and TRBJ1-1; weak D call: TRBD1 (5 bases). The V gene's germline CDR1 is MNHEY and CDR2 SMNVEV (reference sequence). Trimming cost V 6 bases and J 1 base, with 12 bases left between them. The CDR3 covers 14 residues.

This clonotype came up a few times. The V and J genes are TRBV20-1 and TRBJ1-1; D remains unclear. CDR1 is DFQATT, CDR2 SNEGSKA, per germline (reference sequence). V was shortened by 0 bases and J by 2 bases, with 13 bases between the two germline ends. The CDR3 is made up of 15 amino acids. The CDR3 is CSARDIVRDNTEAFF. The CDR3 region has the DNA TGCAGTGCTAGAGATATAGTCAGAGACAACACTGAAGCTTTCTTT.

In this sample, this clonotype turned up many times. This chain's CDR3 is CASSSPATGEPSNEQFF. CDR3 in DNA: TGTGCCAGCAGCTCCCCAGCTACGGGAGAACCTTCGAATGAGCAGTTCTTC. The V gene is TRBV7-2, the J gene TRBJ2-1; tentative D call: TRBD2 (6 bases). CDR1 SGHTA and CDR2 FQGNSA come from the germline V gene. CDR3 length: 17 amino acids. Trimming cost V 4 bases and J 7 bases, with 23 bases left between them.

This clonotype was counted at least ten times. This rearrangement joins TRBV7-2 to TRBJ2-2; D is unresolved. Germline CDR1 reads SGHTA; CDR2 reads FQGNSA. The CDR3 sequence is 14 residues long. Trimming shortened V by 0 bases and J by 4 bases, and 6 bases separated the two germline ends. CDR3 nucleotides: TGTGCCAGCAGCTTAGCGCACACCACCGGGGAGCTGTTTTTT. Protein sequence: CASSLAHTTGELFF.

The rearrangement links TRBV9 to TRBJ1-5; D possibly corresponds to TRBD1 (5 bases). The V gene's germline CDR1 is SGDLS and CDR2 YYNGEE. V was shortened by 4 bases and J by 5 bases, with 10 bases between the two germline ends. CDR3 length: 13 amino acids. CDR3 sequence: CASSYEGDQPQHF. CDR3 nucleotide sequence: TGTGCCAGCAGCTACGAAGGGGATCAGCCCCAGCATTTT. The full variable domain, rest sourced from reference TRBV9 and TRBJ1-5, is DSGVTQTPKHLITATGQRVTLRCSPRSGDLSVYWYQQSLDQGLQFLIQYYNGEERAKGNILERFSAQQFPDLHSELNLSSLELGDSALYFCASSYEGDQPQHFGDGTRLSIL.

There are a few counts of this clonotype. V usage is TRBV6-1 and J usage is TRBJ2-1, with 8 bases matching TRBD2. The CDR3 sequence is 15 residues long. After removal of 3 bases from V and 4 bases from J, the junction contained 5 bases not matched to a gene. Per the germline V gene, CDR1 is MNHNS and CDR2 is SASEGT. CDR3: CASSDDGGGYNEQFF. The CDR3 bases are TGTGCCAGCAGTGACGACGGGGGGGGTTACAATGAGCAGTTCTTC.